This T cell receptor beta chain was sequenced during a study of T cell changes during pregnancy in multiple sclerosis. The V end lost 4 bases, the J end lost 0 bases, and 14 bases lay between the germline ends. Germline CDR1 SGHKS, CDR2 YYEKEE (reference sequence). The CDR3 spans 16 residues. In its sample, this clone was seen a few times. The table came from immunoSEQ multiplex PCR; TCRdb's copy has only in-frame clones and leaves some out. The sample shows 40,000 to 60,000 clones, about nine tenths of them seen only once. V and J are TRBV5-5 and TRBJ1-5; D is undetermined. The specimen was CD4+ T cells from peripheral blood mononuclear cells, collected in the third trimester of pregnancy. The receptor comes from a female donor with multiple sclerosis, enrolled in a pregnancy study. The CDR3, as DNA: TGTGCCAGCAGCCTGACGGGAGAATATAGCAATCAGCCCCAGCATTTT. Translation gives CASSLTGEYSNQPQHF.